The rows below give T cell receptor beta chains drawn from one sample of a study of shared clonotypes between healthy human individuals. Clones were read by immunoSEQ multiplex PCR, and TCRdb kept only the in-frame ones, dropping some. The repertoire consists of about 1.9 million clones, with 80% to 95% occurring once and the leading ten covering around 1.7%. The sequenced material came from naive CD8+ T cells from PBMCs. The source of these receptors is a man between 18 and 29 years old in good health. Some clones in this sample may be carry-over from other donors' samples. Each CDR3 is given with its conserved first and last residue. The D gene is left open where the match is weak. Only part of the rows carry a size: once, few, many, or a class if the clone is expanded.

>TRBD1|TRBJ1-2|NA|TRBV2
CASSPPGQHYGYTF
TGTGCCAGCAGCCCGCCGGGACAGCATTATGGCTACACCTTC
>TRBD2|TRBJ2-3|NA|TRBV6-9
CATRGLAMLDTQYF
TGTGCCACCCGAGGACTAGCGATGTTGGATACGCAGTATTTT
>NA|TRBJ1-5|NA|TRBV28
CASSLLQDLSNQPQHF
TGTGCCAGCAGTTTATTACAGGACCTTAGCAATCAGCCCCAGCATTTT
>NA|TRBJ1-5|NA|TRBV4-2
CASSQDVSGEDQPQHF
TGTGCCAGCAGCCAAGATGTTTCCGGGGAGGATCAGCCCCAGCATTTT
>TRBD1|TRBJ2-3|NA|TRBV7-3
CASSQTGSTDTQYF
TGTGCCAGCAGCCAGACAGGGAGCACAGATACGCAGTATTTT
>NA|TRBJ2-1|NA|TRBV6-7
CASSYEAEQFF
TGTGCCAGCAGTTATGAGGCGGAGCAGTTCTTC
>TRBD1|TRBJ1-2|NA|TRBV30
CAWTSGGRDTF
TGTGCCTGGACCTCAGGGGGGAGGGACACCTTC
>NA|TRBJ2-5|NA|TRBV19
CASSFGETQYF
TGTGCCAGTAGTTTTGGCGAGACCCAGTACTTC
>NA|TRBJ2-7|once|TRBV28
CASGRTLGSYEQYF
TGTGCCAGCGGGAGGACACTCGGCTCCTACGAGCAGTACTTC
>TRBD1|TRBJ2-7|NA|TRBV27
CASSLAPTGVSYEQYF
TGTGCCAGCAGTTTAGCGCCTACAGGGGTATCCTACGAGCAGTACTTC
>TRBD2|TRBJ2-5|NA|TRBV19
CASSPRGGSGTQYF
TGTGCCAGTAGTCCCCGGGGGGGGTCAGGGACCCAGTACTTC
>NA|TRBJ2-7|once|TRBV28
CASSLPGDLPYEQYF
TGTGCCAGCAGTTTACCAGGGGATTTACCCTACGAGCAGTACTTC
>TRBD2|TRBJ2-7|NA|TRBV10-2
CASSERTSGSYEQYF
TGCGCCAGCAGTGAGAGGACTAGCGGATCCTACGAGCAGTACTTC
>NA|TRBJ1-2|NA|TRBV30
CAWGPSGLGYGYTF
TGTGCCTGGGGCCCGTCAGGGTTGGGCTATGGCTACACCTTC
>TRBD1|TRBJ2-7|NA|TRBV7-8
CASSFSTGGVTEQYF
TGTGCCAGCAGCTTCTCGACAGGGGGAGTCACCGAGCAGTACTTC
>TRBD1|TRBJ2-7|once|TRBV28
CASSRPGQGRGEQYF
TGTGCCAGCAGTCGCCCGGGACAGGGCCGTGGCGAGCAGTACTTC
>TRBD1|TRBJ2-5|NA|TRBV10-3
CAIGTDQETQYF
TGTGCCATCGGGACAGACCAAGAGACCCAGTACTTC
>TRBD1|TRBJ1-1|once|TRBV4-1
CASSHPGQAVVTEAFF
TGCGCCAGCAGCCACCCGGGACAGGCGGTCGTCACTGAAGCTTTCTTT
>TRBD2|TRBJ2-3|NA|TRBV9
CASSPGSSSGRAADTQYF
TGTGCCAGCAGCCCAGGCTCCTCTAGCGGGAGGGCCGCAGATACGCAGTATTTT
>NA|TRBJ2-3|NA|TRBV19
CASKGTQDTQYF
TGTGCCAGTAAGGGGACACAAGATACGCAGTATTTT
>NA|TRBJ2-4|NA|TRBV28
CASSFRAPGNIQYF
TGTGCCAGCAGTTTCAGGGCGCCGGGAAACATTCAGTACTTC
>NA|TRBJ2-7|NA|TRBV28
CASSFGLGVGNRAYEQYF
TGTGCCAGCAGTTTCGGTCTCGGGGTTGGAAACAGGGCCTACGAGCAGTACTTC
>TRBD2|TRBJ2-7|NA|TRBV7-8
CASSPSGIYEQYF
TGTGCCAGCAGCCCGAGCGGGATCTACGAGCAGTACTTC
>TRBD2|TRBJ2-7|NA|TRBV11-3
CASSIGTSGRVYEQYF
TGTGCCAGCAGCATCGGGACTAGCGGGAGAGTCTACGAGCAGTACTTC
>TRBD1|TRBJ1-3|NA|TRBV5-1
CARGDRGNTIYF
TGCGCCAGGGGGGACAGAGGAAACACCATATATTTT
>TRBD2|TRBJ2-7|NA|TRBV5-6
CASSQGGLSYEQYF
TGTGCCAGCAGCCAGGGAGGGCTGAGCTACGAGCAGTACTTC
>NA|TRBJ1-3|once|TRBV27
CASSTDGTAGNTIYF
TGTGCCAGCAGTACGGACGGGACGGCAGGAAACACCATATATTTT
>NA|TRBJ2-1|NA|TRBV10-3
CAISARLEREQFF
TGTGCCATCAGTGCCAGACTAGAGCGTGAGCAGTTCTTC
>NA|TRBJ1-5|NA|TRBV7-8
CASSFARGGHQPQHF
TGTGCCAGCAGCTTCGCCAGGGGAGGTCATCAGCCCCAGCATTTT
>TRBD1|TRBJ2-5|once|TRBV19
CASGNSGQLQETQYF
TGTGCCAGTGGGAACTCGGGACAGCTACAAGAGACCCAGTACTTC
>TRBD2|TRBJ2-3|NA|TRBV7-9
CASSSRTSGRDTDTQYF
TGTGCCAGCAGCTCGCGGACTAGCGGGAGAGATACAGATACGCAGTATTTT
>TRBD1|TRBJ2-7|NA|TRBV7-9
CASSPTTSQGLYEQYF
TGTGCCAGCAGCCCCACCACCTCACAGGGGCTCTACGAGCAGTACTTC
>TRBD1|TRBJ2-1|once|TRBV29-1
CSVESFGTGDNEQFF
TGCAGCGTTGAATCGTTTGGGACAGGGGACAATGAGCAGTTCTTC
>TRBD2|TRBJ2-2|NA|TRBV5-6
CASSFLTSDLPGELFF
TGTGCCAGCAGCTTTTTAACTAGCGACCTACCCGGGGAGCTGTTTTTT
>TRBD1|TRBJ2-1|NA|TRBV19
CASSHRGPRINEQFF
TGTGCCAGTAGTCACAGGGGGCCAAGGATCAATGAGCAGTTCTTC
>TRBD2|TRBJ2-7|NA|TRBV27
CASSPSSGHTSYEQYF
TGTGCCAGCAGTCCATCTAGCGGGCACACCTCCTACGAGCAGTACTTC
>NA|TRBJ1-3|NA|TRBV28
CASSLGISGNTIYF
TGTGCCAGCAGTTTAGGTATCTCTGGAAACACCATATATTTT
>NA|TRBJ1-4|NA|TRBV19
CASSRDREGGEKLFF
TGTGCCAGTAGCCGGGACCGGGAGGGTGGTGAAAAACTGTTTTTT
>NA|TRBJ2-7|NA|TRBV27
CASSLKGGYEQYF
TGTGCCAGCAGTTTAAAGGGGGGCTACGAGCAGTACTTC
>NA|TRBJ2-7|NA|TRBV18
CASSPSEPYYEQYF
TGTGCCAGCTCACCATCGGAGCCCTACTACGAGCAGTACTTC
>NA|TRBJ2-7|NA|TRBV7-9
CASSSKGQGTYEQYF
TGTGCCAGCAGCTCAAAGGGTCAGGGGACCTACGAGCAGTACTTC
>TRBD1|TRBJ1-5|NA|TRBV28
CASRLNRGVGPQHF
TGTGCCAGCAGACTGAACAGGGGAGTTGGGCCCCAGCATTTT
>NA|TRBJ1-1|NA|TRBV5-1
CASSTGQNTEAFF
TGCGCCAGCAGCACAGGACAGAACACTGAAGCTTTCTTT